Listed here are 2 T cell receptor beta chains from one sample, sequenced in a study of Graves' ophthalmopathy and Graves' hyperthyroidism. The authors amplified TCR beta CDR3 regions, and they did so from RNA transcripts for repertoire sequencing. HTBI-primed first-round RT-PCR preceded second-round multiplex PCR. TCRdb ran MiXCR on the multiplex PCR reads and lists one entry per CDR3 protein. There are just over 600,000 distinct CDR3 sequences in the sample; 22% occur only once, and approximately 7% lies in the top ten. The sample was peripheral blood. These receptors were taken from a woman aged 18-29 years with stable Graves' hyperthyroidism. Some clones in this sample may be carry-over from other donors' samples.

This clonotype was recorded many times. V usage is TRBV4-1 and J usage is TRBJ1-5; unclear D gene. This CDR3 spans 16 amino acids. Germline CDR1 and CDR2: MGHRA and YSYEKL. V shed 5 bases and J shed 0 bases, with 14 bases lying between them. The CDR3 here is CASSEPWTASNQPQHF. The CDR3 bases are TGCGCCAGCAGCGAACCGTGGACGGCTAGCAATCAGCCCCAGCATTTT.

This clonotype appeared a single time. CDR3 in amino acids: CASSNQIADSYEQYF. The CDR3 region has the DNA TGTGCCAGTAGTAACCAAATAGCGGACTCCTACGAGCAGTACTTC. The chain joins TRBV19 to TRBJ2-7; D possibly corresponds to TRBD2 (6 bases). This CDR3 comprises 15 residues. CDR1 and CDR2 (germline): LNHDA, SQIVND (reference sequence). V was shortened by 4 bases and J by 0 bases, with 13 bases between the two germline ends.